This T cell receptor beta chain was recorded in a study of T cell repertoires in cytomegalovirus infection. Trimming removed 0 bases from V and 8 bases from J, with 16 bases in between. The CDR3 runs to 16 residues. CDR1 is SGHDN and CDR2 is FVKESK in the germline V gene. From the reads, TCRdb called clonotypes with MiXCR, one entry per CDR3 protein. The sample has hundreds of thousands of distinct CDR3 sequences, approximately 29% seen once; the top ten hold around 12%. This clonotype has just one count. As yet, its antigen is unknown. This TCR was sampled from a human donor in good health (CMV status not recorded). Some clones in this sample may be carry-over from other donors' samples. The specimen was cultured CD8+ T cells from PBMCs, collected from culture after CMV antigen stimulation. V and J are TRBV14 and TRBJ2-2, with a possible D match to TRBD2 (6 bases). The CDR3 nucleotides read TGTGCCAGCAGCCAAGAGCCGGGAGATCTCTCTGGGGAGCTGTTTTTT. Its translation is CASSQEPGDLSGELFF.